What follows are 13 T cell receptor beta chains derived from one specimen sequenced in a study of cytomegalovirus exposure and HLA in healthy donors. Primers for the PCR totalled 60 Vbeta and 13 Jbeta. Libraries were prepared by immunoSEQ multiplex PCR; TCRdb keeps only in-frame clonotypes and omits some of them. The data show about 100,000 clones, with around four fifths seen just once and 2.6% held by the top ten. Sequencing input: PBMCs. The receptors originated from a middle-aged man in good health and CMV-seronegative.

CDR3 residues: CASSEIGQGPRNEKLFF. DNA of the CDR3: TGTGCCAGCAGTGAAATAGGACAGGGGCCTCGAAATGAAAAACTGTTTTTT. V usage is TRBV25-1 and J usage is TRBJ1-4, with TRBD1 matching 9 bases. In germline, CDR1 is MGHDK, CDR2 SYGVNS. V lost 2 bases and J lost 5; bases outside the gene matches: 9. This CDR3 region has 17 residues. The whole variable domain, filled in from reference TRBV25-1 and TRBJ1-4, reads EADIYQTPRYLVIGTGKKITLECSQTMGHDKMYWYQQDPGMELHLIHYSYGVNSTEKGDLSSESTVSRIRTEHFPLTLESARPSHTSQYLCASSEIGQGPRNEKLFFGSGTQLSVL.

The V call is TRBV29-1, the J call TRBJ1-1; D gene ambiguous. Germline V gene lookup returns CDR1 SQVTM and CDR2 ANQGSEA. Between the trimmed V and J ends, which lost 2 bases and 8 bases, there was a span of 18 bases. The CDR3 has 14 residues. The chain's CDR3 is CSVEFTARQEEAFF. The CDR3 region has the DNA TGCAGCGTTGAATTCACGGCCAGGCAAGAGGAAGCTTTCTTT.

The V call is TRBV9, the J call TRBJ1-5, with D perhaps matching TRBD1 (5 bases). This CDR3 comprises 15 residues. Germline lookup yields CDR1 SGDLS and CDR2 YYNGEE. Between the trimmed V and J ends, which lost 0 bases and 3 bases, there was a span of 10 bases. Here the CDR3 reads CASSVGGDTNQPQHF. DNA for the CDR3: TGTGCCAGCAGCGTAGGGGGCGACACCAATCAGCCCCAGCATTTT.

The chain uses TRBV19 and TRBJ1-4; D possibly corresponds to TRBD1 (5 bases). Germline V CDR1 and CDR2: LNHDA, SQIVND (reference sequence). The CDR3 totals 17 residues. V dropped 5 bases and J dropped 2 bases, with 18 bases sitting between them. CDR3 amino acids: CASSSRGGRYTNEKLFF. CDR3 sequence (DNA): TGTGCCAGTAGTTCCCGGGGGGGACGGTATACTAATGAAAAACTGTTTTTT.

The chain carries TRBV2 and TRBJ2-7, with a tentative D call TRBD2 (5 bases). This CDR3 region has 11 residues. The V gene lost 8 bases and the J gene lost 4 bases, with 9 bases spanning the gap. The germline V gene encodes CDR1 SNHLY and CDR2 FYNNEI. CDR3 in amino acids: CASLEDYEQYF. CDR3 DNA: TGTGCCAGCCTGGAGGATTACGAGCAGTACTTC.

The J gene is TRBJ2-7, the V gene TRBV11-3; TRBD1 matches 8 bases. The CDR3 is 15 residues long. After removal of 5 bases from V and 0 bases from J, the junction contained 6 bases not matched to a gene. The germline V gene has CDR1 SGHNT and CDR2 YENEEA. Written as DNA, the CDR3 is TGTGCCAGCAGCGTCTCCGGGACAGGCTCCTACGAGCAGTACTTC. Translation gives CASSVSGTGSYEQYF.

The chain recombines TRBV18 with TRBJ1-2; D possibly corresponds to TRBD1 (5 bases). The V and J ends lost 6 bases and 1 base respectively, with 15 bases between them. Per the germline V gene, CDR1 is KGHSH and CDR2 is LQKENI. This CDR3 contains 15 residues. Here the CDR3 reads CASSPSGGLNYGYTF. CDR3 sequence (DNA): TGTGCCAGCTCCCCATCCGGGGGACTTAACTATGGCTACACCTTC. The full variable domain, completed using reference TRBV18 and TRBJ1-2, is NAGVMQNPRHLVRRRGQEARLRCSPMKGHSHVYWYRQLPEEGLKFMVYLQKENIIDESGMPKERFSAEFPKEGPSILRIQQVVRGDSAAYFCASSPSGGLNYGYTFGSGTRLTVV.

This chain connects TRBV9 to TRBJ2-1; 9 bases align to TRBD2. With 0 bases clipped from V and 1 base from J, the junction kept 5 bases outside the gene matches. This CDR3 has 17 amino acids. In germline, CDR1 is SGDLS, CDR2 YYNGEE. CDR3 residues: CASSVVSGGLSYNEQFF. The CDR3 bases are TGTGCCAGCAGCGTAGTGAGCGGGGGGCTATCCTACAATGAGCAGTTCTTC.

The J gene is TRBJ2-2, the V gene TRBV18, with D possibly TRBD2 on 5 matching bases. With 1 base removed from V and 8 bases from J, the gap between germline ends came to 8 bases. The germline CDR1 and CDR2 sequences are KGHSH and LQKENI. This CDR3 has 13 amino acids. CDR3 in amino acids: CASSPQKRGELFF. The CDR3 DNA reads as TGTGCCAGCTCACCACAAAAGCGGGGGGAGCTGTTTTTT. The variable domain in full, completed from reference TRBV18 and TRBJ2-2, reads NAGVMQNPRHLVRRRGQEARLRCSPMKGHSHVYWYRQLPEEGLKFMVYLQKENIIDESGMPKERFSAEFPKEGPSILRIQQVVRGDSAAYFCASSPQKRGELFFGEGSRLTVL.

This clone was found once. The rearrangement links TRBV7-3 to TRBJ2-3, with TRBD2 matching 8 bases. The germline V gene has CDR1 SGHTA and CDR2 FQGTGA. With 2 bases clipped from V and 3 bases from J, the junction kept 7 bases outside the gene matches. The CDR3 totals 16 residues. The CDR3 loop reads CASSLGPGGLTDTQYF. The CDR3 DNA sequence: TGTGCCAGCAGCTTAGGACCGGGGGGGCTGACAGATACGCAGTATTTT.

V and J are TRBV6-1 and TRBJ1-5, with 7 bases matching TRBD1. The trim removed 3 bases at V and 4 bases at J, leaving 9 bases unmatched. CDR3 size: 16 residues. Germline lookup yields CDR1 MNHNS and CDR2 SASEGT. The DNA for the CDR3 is TGTGCCAGCAGTGACTGGACAGGAAAGGGGAATCAGCCCCAGCATTTT. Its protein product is CASSDWTGKGNQPQHF.

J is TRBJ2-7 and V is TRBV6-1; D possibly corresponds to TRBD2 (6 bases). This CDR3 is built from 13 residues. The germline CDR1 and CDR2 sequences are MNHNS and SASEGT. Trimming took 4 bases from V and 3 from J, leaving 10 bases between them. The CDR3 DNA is TGTGCCAGCAGTGCTCCGGGACTCTACGAGCAGTACTTC. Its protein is CASSAPGLYEQYF.

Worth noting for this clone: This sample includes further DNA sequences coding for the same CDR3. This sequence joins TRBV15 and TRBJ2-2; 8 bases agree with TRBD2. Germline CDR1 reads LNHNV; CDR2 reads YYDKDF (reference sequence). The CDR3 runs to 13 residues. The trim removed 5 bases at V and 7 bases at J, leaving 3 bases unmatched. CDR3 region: CATSSSGFGELFF. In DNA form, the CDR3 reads TGTGCCACCAGCTCTAGCGGGTTCGGGGAGCTGTTTTTT.